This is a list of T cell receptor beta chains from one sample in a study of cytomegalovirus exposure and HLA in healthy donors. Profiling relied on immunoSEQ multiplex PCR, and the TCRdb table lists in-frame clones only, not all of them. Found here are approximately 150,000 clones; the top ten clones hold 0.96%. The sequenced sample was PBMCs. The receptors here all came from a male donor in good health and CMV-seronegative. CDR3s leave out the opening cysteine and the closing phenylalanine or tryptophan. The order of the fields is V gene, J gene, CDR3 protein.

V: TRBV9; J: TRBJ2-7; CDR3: ASSVVDSGGEQY
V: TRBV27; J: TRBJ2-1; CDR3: ASSLIGDEQF
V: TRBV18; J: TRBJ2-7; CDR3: ASSPPWTGTYEQY
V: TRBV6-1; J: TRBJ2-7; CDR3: ASCHGDRGQYEQY
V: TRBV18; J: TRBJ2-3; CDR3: ASSPEEARKY
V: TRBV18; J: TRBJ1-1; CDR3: ASSAGQGGTEAF
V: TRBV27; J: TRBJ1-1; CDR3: ASSFGTNTEAF
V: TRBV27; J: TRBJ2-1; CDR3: ASSFGQLPNNEQF
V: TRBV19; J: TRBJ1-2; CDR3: ASSIQGPYGYT
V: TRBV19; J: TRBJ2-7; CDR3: ASRRNGQGVSEQY
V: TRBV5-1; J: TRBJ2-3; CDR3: ASSFLDTQY
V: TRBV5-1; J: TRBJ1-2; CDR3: ASSLDGLGGYT
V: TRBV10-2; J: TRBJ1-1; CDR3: ASSEQGSPRNEAF
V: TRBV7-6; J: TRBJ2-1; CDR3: ASSLSSGGNEQF
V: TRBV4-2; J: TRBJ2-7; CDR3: ASSPGQGPTYEQY
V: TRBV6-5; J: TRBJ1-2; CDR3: ASSYSGGVSYGYT
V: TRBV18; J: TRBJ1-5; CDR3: ASSLQGASVNQPQH
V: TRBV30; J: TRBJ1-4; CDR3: AWSAGQGATEKLF
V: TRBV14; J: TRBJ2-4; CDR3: ASSQDRGPGTFSKNIQY
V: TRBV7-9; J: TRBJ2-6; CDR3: ASSPSDRAGANVLT
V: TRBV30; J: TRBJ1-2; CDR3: AWRRREVRGYT
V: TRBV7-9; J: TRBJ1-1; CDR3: ASSLEGAGERGTEAF
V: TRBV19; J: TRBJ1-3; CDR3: ASSEGGGNTIY
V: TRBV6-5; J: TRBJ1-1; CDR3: ASSYSQGTEAF
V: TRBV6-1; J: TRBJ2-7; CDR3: ASSDIMDRGVLDEQY
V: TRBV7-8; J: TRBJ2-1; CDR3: ASSLVAGGPWEQF
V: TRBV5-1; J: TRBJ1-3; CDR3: ASSFEGGSGNTIY
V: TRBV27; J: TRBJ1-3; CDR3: ASSLWSGSGNTIY
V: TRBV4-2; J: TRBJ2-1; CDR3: ASSQDFGGPPYNEQF
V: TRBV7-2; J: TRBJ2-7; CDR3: ASSLRGYEQY
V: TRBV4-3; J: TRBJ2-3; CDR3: ASSQELGGGTQY
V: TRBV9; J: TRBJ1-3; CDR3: ASSVGSGPGQGRLASGNTIY
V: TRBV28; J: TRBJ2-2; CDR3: ASSGDRAYRGSGELF
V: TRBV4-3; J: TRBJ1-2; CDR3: ASSKGTGNAYGYT
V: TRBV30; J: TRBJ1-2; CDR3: AWSEEGQGDRNYGYT
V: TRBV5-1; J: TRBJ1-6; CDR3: ASSLEGDSYNSPLH
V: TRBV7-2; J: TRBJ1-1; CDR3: ASSLAINTEAF
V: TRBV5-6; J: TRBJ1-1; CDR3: ASSFPPGPPGTEAF
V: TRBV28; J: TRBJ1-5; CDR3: ASSTRGGVGHQPQH
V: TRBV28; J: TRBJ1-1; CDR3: ASSLPVGKEEAF
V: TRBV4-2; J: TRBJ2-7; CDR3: ASSPGPSKTYEQY
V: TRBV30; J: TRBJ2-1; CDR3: AWSGVASYNEQF
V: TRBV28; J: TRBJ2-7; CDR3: ASSLGDSLNEQY
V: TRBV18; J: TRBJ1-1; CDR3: ASSLGQAMNTEAF
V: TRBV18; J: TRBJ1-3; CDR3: ASSPPGKGEGNTIY
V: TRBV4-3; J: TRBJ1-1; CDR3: ASSRMDRSEAF
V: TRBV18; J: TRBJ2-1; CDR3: ASSQDRAFYNEQF
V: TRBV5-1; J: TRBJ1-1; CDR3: ASSSLERWNTEAF
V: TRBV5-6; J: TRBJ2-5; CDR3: ASSQERGGNQETQY
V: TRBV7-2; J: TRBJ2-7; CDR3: ASRPQGTHYEQY
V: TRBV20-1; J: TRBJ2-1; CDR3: SAPGKEQF
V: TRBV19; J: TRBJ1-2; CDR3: ASSFQGARYGYT
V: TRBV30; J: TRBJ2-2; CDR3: AWSAGFGELF
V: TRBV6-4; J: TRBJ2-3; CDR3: ASSEAPSSTDTQY
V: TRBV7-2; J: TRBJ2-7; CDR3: ASSSGLGTYEQY